This paragraph covers one T cell receptor (beta chain) sequence. The CDR3 has 12 amino acids. Germline V gives CDR1 MNHEY, CDR2 SMNVEV (reference sequence). With 8 bases clipped from V and 4 bases from J, the junction kept 4 bases outside the gene matches. This record comes from a study of shared clonotypes between healthy human individuals. Study details: Contributing individuals were a couple of females and a few males aged 18 to 49.

Profiling relied on immunoSEQ multiplex PCR, and the TCRdb table lists in-frame clones only, not all of them. The sample contains about 1,900,000 clones, roughly 94% of which appear only once. Terminally differentiated effector memory CD45RA+ cells were excluded from the naive CD8 cells, which were CD45RO-negative and positively selected for CCR7. V and J are TRBV27 and TRBJ1-1, with 7 bases fitting TRBD1. Sample: naive CD8+ T cells sorted from blood. This receptor was identified in a man aged 18 to 30 in good health. The CDR3 loop is CASGTGVTEAFF. In DNA, the CDR3 is TGTGCCAGCGGAACAGGGGTCACTGAAGCTTTCTTT.